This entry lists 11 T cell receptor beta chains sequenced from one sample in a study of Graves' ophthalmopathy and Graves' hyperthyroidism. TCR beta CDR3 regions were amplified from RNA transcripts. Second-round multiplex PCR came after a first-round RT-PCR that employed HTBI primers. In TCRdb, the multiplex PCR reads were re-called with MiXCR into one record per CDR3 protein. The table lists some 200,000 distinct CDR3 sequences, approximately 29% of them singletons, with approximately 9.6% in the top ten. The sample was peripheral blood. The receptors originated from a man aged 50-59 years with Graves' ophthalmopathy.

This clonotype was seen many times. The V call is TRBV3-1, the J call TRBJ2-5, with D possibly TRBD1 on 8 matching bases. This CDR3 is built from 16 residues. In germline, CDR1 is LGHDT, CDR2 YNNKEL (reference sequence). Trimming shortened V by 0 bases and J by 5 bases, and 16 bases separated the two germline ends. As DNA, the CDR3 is TGTGCCAGCAGCCAAGATCCGGGGGGACAGGCCGAGACCCAGTACTTC. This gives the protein CASSQDPGGQAETQYF.

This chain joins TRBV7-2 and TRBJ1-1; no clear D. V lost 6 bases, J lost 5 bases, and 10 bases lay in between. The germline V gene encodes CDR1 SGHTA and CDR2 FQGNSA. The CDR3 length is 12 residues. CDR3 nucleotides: TGTGCCAGCAGGCCCGTCGGGACTGAAGCTTTCTTT. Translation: CASRPVGTEAFF. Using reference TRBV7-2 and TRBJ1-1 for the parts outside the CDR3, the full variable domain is GAGVSQSPSNKVTEKGKDVELRCDPISGHTALYWYRQSLGQGLEFLIYFQGNSAPDKSGLPSDRFSAERTGGSVSTLTIQRTQQEDSAVYLCASRPVGTEAFFGQGTRLTVV.

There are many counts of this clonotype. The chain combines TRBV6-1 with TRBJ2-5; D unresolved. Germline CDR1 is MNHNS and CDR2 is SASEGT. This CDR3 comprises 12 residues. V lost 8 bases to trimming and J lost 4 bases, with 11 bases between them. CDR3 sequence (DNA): TGTGCCAGCTCCGACTCAGTAGAGACCCAGTACTTC. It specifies CASSDSVETQYF.

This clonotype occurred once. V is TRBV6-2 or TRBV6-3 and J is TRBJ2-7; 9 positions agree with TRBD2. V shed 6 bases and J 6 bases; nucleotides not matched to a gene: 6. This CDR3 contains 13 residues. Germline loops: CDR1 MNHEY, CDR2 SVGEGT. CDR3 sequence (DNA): TGTGCCAGCAGACCGGGACTAGCAGGCGAGCAGTACTTC. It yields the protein CASRPGLAGEQYF.

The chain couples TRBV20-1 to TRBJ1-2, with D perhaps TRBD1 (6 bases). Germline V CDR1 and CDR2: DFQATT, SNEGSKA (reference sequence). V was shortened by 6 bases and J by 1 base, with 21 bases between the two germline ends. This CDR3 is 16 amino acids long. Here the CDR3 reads CSAPARGHLGNYGYTF. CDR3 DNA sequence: TGCAGTGCCCCGGCCAGGGGCCATCTCGGTAACTATGGCTACACCTTC.

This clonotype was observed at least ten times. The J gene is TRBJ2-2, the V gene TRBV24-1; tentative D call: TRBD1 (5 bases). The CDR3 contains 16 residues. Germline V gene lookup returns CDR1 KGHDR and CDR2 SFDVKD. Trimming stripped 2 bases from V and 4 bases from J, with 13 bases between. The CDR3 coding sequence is TGTGCCACCAGTGATTCCGACAGACCTGGCACCGGGGAGCTGTTTTTT. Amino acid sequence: CATSDSDRPGTGELFF.

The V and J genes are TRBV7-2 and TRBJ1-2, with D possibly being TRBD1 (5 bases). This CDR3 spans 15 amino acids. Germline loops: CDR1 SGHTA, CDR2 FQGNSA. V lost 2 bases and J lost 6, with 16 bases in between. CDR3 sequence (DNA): TGTGCCAGCAGCTTAATAGGGTTCGGGGACGATGGCTACACCTTC. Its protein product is CASSLIGFGDDGYTF.

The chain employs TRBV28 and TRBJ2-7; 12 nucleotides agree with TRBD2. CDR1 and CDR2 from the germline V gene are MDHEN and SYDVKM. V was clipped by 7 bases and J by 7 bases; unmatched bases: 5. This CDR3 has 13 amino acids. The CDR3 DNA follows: TGTGCCAGCACCTCACTAGCGGGAGGAGAGCAGTACTTC. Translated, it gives CASTSLAGGEQYF.

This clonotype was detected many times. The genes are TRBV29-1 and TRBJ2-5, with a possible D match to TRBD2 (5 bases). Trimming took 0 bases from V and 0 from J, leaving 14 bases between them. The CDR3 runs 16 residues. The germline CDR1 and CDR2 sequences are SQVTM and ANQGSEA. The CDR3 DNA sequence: TGCAGCGTTGAAGACGAGGGATTCGGTAACCAAGAGACCCAGTACTTC. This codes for CSVEDEGFGNQETQYF.

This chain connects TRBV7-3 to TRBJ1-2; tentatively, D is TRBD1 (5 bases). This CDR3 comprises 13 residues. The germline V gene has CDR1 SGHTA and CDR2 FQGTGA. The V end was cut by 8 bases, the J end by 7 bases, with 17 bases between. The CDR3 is CASGDGSPPGYTF. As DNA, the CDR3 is TGTGCCAGCGGGGACGGCAGTCCCCCTGGCTACACCTTC.

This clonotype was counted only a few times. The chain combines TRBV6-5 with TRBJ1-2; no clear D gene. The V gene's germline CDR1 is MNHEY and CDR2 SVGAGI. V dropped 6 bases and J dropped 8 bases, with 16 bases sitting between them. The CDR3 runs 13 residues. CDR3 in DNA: TGTGCCAGCAGCTTATATACGTTCGGCGGCTACACCTTC. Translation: CASSLYTFGGYTF.